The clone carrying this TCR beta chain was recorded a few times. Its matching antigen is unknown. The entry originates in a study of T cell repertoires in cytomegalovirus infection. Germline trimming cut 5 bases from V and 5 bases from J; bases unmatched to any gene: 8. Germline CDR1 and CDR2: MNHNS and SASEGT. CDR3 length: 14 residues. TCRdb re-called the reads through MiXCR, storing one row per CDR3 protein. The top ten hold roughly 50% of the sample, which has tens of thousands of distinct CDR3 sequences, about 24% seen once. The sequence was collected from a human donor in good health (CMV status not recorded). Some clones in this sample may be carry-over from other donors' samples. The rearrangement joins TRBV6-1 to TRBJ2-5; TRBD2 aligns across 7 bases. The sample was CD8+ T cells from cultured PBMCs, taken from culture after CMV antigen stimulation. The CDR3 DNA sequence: TGTGCCAGCAGTCGCCGGGAGGCGGAGGAGACCCAGTACTTC. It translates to CASSRREAEETQYF.